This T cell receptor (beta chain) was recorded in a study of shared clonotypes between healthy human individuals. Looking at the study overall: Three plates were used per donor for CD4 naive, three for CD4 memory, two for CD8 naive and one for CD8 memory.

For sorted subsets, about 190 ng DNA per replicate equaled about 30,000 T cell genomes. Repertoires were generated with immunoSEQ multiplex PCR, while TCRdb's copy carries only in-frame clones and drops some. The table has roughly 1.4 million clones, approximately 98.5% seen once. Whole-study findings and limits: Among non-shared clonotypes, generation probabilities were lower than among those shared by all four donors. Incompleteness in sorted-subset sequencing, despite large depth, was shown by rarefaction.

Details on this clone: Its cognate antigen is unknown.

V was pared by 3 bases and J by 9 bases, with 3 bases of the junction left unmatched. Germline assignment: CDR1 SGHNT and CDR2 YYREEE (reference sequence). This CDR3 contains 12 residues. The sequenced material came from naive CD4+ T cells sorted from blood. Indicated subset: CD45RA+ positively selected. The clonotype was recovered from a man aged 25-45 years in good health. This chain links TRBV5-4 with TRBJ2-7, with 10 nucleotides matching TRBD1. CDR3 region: CASSSTGGGQYF. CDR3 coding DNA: TGTGCCAGCAGCTCGACAGGGGGCGGGCAGTACTTC.